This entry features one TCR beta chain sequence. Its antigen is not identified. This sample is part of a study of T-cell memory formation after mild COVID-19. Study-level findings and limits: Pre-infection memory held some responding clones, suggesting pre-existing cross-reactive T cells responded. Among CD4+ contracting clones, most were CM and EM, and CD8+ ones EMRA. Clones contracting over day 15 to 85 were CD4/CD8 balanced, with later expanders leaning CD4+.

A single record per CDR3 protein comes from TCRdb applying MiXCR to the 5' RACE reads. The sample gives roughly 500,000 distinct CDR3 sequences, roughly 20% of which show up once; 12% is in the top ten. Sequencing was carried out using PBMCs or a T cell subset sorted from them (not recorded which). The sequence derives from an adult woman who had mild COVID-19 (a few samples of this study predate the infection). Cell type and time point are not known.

CDR3 loop: CSVSIGTGNTEAFF. The DNA for the CDR3 is TGCAGCGTTTCCATCGGGACAGGGAATACTGAAGCTTTCTTT. This rearrangement joins TRBV29-1 to TRBJ1-1, with 9 bases identical to TRBD1. The germline V gene encodes CDR1 SQVTM and CDR2 ANQGSEA. The junction had 9 bases not matched to a gene; V was cut back by 5 bases and J by 5 bases. This CDR3 spans 14 amino acids.